This T cell receptor beta chain is from a study of regulatory T cells in long-lasting Graves disease. The TCR beta library used iRepertoire HTBI primers with Arm-PCR amplification of CDR3. As processed by the authors: Gene usage covered approximately 60 TRBV and some 13 TRBJ segments. TCRdb re-called the multiplex PCR reads with MiXCR, one entry per CDR3 protein. The V and J calls, along with clone size, are taken from TCRdb and not from the paper's own processing. The repertoire includes hundreds of thousands of distinct CDR3 sequences, over 15% of them detected once, and roughly 30% sits in the top ten. Documented time point: newly diagnosed GD, antithyroid drugs for less than 3 months. Extracted RNA from PBMCs served as the source of the TCR library. An endocrinology department in Xi'an, China, recruited the patients. The data were also submitted as part of a second study, on T cells in Graves' hyperthyroidism and ophthalmopathy. That investigation notes: The primer set for the first-round RT-PCR of the TCR CDR3 was HTBI.

Specimen: peripheral blood mononuclear cells (PBMCs), collected at new diagnosis, from a patient treated with antithyroid drugs. The sequence was collected from a man in his forties or fifties with Graves disease.

The CDR3, as DNA: TGTGCCAGTGGGCAGCGGGGGGGTTTTGAGACCCAGTACTTC. Its translation is CASGQRGGFETQYF. The chain uses TRBV2 and TRBJ2-5; TRBD2 matches at 10 bases. V trimming: 9 bases; J trimming: 5 bases; junction bases outside the gene matches: 9. There are 14 residues in the CDR3. The germline V gene encodes CDR1 SNHLY and CDR2 FYNNEI.